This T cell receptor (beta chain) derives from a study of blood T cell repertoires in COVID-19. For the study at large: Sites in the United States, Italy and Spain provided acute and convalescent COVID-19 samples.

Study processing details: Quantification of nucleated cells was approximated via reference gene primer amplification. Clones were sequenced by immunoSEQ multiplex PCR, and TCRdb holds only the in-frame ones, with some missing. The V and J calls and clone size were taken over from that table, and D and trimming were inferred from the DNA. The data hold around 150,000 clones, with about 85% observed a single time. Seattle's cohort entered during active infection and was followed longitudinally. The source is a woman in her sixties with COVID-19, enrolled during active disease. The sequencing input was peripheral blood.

CDR3 in amino acids: CASSRQGNNYGYTF. CDR3 nucleotide sequence: TGTGCCAGTAGTCGACAGGGGAATAACTATGGCTACACCTTC. The rearrangement links TRBV19 to TRBJ1-2, with 8 bases identical to TRBD1. With 5 bases clipped from V and 1 base from J, the junction kept 3 bases outside the gene matches. CDR1 and CDR2 (germline): LNHDA, SQIVND (reference sequence). The CDR3 runs 14 residues. Drawing the rest from reference TRBV19 and TRBJ1-2, the complete variable domain is DGGITQSPKYLFRKEGQNVTLSCEQNLNHDAMYWYRQDPGQGLRLIYYSQIVNDFQKGDIAEGYSVSREKKESFPLTVTSAQKNPTAFYLCASSRQGNNYGYTFGSGTRLTVV.